These T cell receptor beta chains were read from a single sample in a study of CD8 T cells in Susac syndrome. TCRdb ran MiXCR on the immunoSEQ multiplex PCR reads and lists one entry per CDR3 protein. This sample carries approximately 120,000 distinct CDR3 sequences, around 94% of them seen once, and the ten largest clones take 0.2% to 0.25%. The source material was CD8+ T cells from PBMCs. The receptors come from a human donor with Susac syndrome. Each CDR3 is given with its conserved first and last residue. D genes are given only for firm matches. Where a row states a size, it is once, few, many or the class of an expanded clone; other rows omit it.

.	.	TRBJ2-3	TRBV7-6	TGTGCCAGCAGCTTAGTGAGAGTAGATACGCAGTATTTT	CASSLVRVDTQYF
.	once	TRBJ2-6	TRBV7-8	TGTGCCAGCAGCGGGAGTAATCCTGGGGCCAACGTCCTGACTTTC	CASSGSNPGANVLTF
.	.	TRBJ2-5	TRBV4-1	TGCGCCAGCAGCCCTCGGACGCTGGGGGAGACCCAGTACTTC	CASSPRTLGETQYF
.	.	TRBJ2-3	TRBV14	TGTGCCAGCAGCCATCAGGCACAGTTGAGCACAGATACGCAGTATTTT	CASSHQAQLSTDTQYF
.	once	TRBJ2-2	TRBV4-3	TGCGCCAGCAGCCGAGGGGCTGGGGGCGGGGAGCTGTTTTTT	CASSRGAGGGELFF
.	.	TRBJ1-6	TRBV4-1	TGCGCCAGCAGCCAAGTACCCTCGTGGACGGCCGGTTCACCCCTCCACTTT	CASSQVPSWTAGSPLHF
.	.	TRBJ1-1	TRBV14	TGTGCCAGCAGCCCCCGCCCGGACAGGAACACTGAAGCTTTCTTT	CASSPRPDRNTEAFF
.	.	TRBJ2-7	TRBV18	TGTGCCAGCTCACCCGCCGGGACTGGAAACGAGCAGTACTTC	CASSPAGTGNEQYF
TRBD1	.	TRBJ2-4	TRBV13	TGTGCCAGCAGCTCTCAGGGGGCAGAAAACATTCAGTACTTC	CASSSQGAENIQYF
.	.	TRBJ2-2	TRBV6-5	TGTGCCAGCAGCTATGGGAACGGGGAGCTGTTTTTT	CASSYGNGELFF
TRBD1	.	TRBJ2-2	TRBV20-1	TGCAGTGCTAGAAAAGGACAGGTCCGAACCGGGGAGCTGTTTTTT	CSARKGQVRTGELFF
.	.	TRBJ1-3	TRBV10-3	TGTGCCATCAGGGACAGTAGAAACACCATATATTTT	CAIRDSRNTIYF
.	.	TRBJ2-5	TRBV18	TGTGCCAGCTCGCGAGGACTTCGGCGGTGGGAGACCCAGTACTTC	CASSRGLRRWETQYF
TRBD2	.	TRBJ2-1	TRBV9	TGTGCCAGCAGCGTAGGTTTGGGGACTAGCAGCAGCAATGAGCAGTTCTTC	CASSVGLGTSSSNEQFF
.	.	TRBJ2-1	TRBV6-4	TGTGCCAGCAGCCCCAAAGGGGAAAACAATGAGCAGTTCTTC	CASSPKGENNEQFF
TRBD2	.	TRBJ2-1	TRBV7-3	TGTGCCAGCAGCCCGCTAGCGGGAGGGAACAATGAGCAGTTCTTC	CASSPLAGGNNEQFF
TRBD2	.	TRBJ2-3	TRBV9	TGTGCCAGCAGCGGTAGCGGGAGTGGAGATACGCAGTATTTT	CASSGSGSGDTQYF
.	.	TRBJ2-3	TRBV20-1	TGCAGTGCTAGGCCGGGATTCACGGGCACAGATACGCAGTATTTT	CSARPGFTGTDTQYF
TRBD1	.	TRBJ2-5	TRBV12-3/TRBV12-4	TGTGCCAGCAGTCCGACAGGGACGAGAGAGACCCAGTACTTC	CASSPTGTRETQYF
.	.	TRBJ1-5	TRBV7-3	TGTGCCAGCAGCTCCGGACCGCTGGATAGCAATCAGCCCCAGCATTTT	CASSSGPLDSNQPQHF